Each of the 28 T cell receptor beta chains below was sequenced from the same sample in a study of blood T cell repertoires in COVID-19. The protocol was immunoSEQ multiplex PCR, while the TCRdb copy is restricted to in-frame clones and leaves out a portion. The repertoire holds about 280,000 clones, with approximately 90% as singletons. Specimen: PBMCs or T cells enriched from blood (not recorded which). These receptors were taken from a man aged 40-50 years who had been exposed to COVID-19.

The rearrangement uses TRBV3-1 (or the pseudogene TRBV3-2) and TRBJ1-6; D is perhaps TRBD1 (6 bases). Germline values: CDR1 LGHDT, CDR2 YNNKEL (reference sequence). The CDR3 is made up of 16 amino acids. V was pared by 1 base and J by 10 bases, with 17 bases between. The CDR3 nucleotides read TGTGCCAGCAGCCAAGTCCAGCGGGGGCTTGGGTCACCCCTCCACTTT. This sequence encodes CASSQVQRGLGSPLHF.

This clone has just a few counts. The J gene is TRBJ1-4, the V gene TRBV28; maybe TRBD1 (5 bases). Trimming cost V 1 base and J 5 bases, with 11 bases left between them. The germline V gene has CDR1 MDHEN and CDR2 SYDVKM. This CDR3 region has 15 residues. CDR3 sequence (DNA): TGTGCCAGCAGTTTATTGGCGACAGAAAATGAAAAACTGTTTTTT. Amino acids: CASSLLATENEKLFF.

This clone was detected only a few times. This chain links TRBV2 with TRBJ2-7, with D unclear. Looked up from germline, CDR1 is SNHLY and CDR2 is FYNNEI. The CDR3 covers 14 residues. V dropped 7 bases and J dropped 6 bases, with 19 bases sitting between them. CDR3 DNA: TGTGCCAGCATGGTCCCTCTTATTGCGAGCGAGCAGTACTTC. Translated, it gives CASMVPLIASEQYF.

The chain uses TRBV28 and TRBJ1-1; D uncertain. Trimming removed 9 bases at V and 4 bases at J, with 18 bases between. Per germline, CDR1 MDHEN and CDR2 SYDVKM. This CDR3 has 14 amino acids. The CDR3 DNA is TGTGCCAGTATTACTCCTGGGAGTCTCACTGAAGCTTTCTTT. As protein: CASITPGSLTEAFF.

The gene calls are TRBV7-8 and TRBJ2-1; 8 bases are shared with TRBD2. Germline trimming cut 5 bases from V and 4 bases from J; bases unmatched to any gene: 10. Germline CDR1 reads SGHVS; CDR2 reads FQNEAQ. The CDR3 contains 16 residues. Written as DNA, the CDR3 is TGTGCCAGCAGCCCAAATCGGCTAGCGGGTTACAATGAGCAGTTCTTC. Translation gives CASSPNRLAGYNEQFF.

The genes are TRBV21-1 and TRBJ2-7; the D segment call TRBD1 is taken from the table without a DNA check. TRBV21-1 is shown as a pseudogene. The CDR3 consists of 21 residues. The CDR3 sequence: CASSNRHPIPKQAPSSYEQYF. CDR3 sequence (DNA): TGTGCCAGCAGCAATCGCCATCCGATACCAAAACAGGCACCAAGCTCCTACGAGCAGTACTTC.

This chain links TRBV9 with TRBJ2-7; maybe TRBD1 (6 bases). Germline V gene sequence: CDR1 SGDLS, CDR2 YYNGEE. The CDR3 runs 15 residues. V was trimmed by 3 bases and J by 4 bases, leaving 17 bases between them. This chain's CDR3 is CASSGGVDRSYEQYF. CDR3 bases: TGTGCCAGCAGCGGCGGAGTGGACAGATCTTACGAGCAGTACTTC.

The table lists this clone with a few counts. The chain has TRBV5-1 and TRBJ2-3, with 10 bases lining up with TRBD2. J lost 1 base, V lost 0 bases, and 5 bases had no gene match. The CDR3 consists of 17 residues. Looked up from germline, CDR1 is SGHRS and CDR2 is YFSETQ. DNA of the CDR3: TGCGCCAGCAGCTTGGCGAATCTAGCGGGAGGCACAGATACGCAGTATTTT. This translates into CASSLANLAGGTDTQYF.

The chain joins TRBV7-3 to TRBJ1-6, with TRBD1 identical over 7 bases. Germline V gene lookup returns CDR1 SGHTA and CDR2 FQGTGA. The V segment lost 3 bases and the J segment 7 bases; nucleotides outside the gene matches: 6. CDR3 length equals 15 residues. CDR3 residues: CASSLAGGRNSPLHF. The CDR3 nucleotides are TGTGCCAGCAGCTTGGCAGGGGGTCGGAATTCACCCCTCCACTTT.

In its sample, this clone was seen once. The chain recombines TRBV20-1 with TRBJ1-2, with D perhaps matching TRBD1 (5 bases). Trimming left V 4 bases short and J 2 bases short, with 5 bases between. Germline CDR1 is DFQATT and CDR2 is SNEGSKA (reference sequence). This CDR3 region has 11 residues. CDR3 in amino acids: CSATGNYGYTF. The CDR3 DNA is TGCAGTGCTACAGGGAACTATGGCTACACCTTC.

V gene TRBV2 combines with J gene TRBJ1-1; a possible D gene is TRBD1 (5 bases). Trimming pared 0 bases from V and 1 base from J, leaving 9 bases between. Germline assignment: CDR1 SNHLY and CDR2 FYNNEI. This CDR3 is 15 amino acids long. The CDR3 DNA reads TGTGCCAGCAGTGAAGCCGTGACAGCGAACACTGAAGCTTTCTTT. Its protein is CASSEAVTANTEAFF.

The CDR3 here is CASSPPYRGDQETQYF. The CDR3 bases are TGTGCCAGCTCACCACCGTACAGGGGGGATCAAGAGACCCAGTACTTC. The chain is built from TRBV18 and TRBJ2-5; 8 bases fit TRBD1. Germline V gene lookup returns CDR1 KGHSH and CDR2 LQKENI. The CDR3 extends over 16 amino acids. Trimming cost V 0 bases and J 2 bases; bases outside gene matches: 5.

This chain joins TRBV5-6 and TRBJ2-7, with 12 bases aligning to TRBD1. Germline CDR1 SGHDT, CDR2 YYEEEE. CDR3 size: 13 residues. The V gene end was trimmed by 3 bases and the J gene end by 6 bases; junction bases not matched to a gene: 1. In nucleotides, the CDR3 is TGTGCCAGCAGCTGGGACAGGGGGCGCGAGCAGTACTTC. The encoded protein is CASSWDRGREQYF.

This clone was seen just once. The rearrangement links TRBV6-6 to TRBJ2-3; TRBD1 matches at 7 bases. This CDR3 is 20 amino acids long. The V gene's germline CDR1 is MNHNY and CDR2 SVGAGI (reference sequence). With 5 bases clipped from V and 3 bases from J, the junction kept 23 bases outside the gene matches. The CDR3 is CASSPNLGLEGGQVTDTQYF. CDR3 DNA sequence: TGTGCCAGCAGTCCCAACCTCGGCCTCGAAGGGGGCCAGGTGACAGATACGCAGTATTTT.

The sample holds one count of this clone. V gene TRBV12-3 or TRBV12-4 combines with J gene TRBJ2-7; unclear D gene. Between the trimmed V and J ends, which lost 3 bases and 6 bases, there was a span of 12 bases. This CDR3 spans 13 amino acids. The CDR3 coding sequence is TGTGCCAGCAGTTTCGGAGAAGGCCTCGAGCAGTACTTC. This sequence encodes CASSFGEGLEQYF.

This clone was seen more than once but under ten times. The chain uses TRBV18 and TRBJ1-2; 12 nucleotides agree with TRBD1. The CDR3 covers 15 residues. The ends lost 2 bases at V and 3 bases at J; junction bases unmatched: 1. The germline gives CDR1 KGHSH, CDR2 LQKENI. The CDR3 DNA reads TGTGCCAGCTCACCAGGGACAGGGGGCGACTATGGCTACACCTTC. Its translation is CASSPGTGGDYGYTF.

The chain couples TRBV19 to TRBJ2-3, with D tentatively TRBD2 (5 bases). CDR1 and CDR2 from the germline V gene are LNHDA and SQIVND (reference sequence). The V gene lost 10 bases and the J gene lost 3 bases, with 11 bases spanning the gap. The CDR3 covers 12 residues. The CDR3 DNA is TGTGCCACCGGACCGGGGACAGATACGCAGTATTTT. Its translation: CATGPGTDTQYF.

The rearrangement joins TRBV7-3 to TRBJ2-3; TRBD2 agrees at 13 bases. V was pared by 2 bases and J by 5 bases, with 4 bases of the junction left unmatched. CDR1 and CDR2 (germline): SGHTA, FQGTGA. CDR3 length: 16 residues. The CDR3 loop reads CASSLGRLAGGDTQYF. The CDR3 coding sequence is TGTGCCAGCAGCTTAGGGCGACTAGCGGGAGGAGATACGCAGTATTTT.

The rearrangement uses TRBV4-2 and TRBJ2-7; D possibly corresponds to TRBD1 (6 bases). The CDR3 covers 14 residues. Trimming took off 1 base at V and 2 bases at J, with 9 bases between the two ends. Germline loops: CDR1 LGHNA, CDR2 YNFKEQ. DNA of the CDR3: TGTGCCAGCAGCCAAGGTACAGGGACCTACGAGCAGTACTTC. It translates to CASSQGTGTYEQYF.

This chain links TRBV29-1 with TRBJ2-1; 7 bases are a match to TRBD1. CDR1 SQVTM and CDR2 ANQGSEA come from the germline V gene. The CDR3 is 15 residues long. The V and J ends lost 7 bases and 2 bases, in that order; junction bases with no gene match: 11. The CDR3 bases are TGCAGCGCCTCCTCAGACAGGGTCGCCTACAATGAGCAGTTCTTC. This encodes CSASSDRVAYNEQFF.

The CDR3 loop is CASSYWGTGSYEQYF. The CDR3 region has the DNA TGTGCCAGCAGTTACTGGGGGACAGGGTCCTACGAGCAGTACTTC. The chain couples TRBV6-5 to TRBJ2-7; 9 bases match TRBD1. This CDR3 comprises 15 residues. Germline assignment: CDR1 MNHEY and CDR2 SVGAGI. J lost 1 base, V lost 1 base, and 2 bases had no gene match.

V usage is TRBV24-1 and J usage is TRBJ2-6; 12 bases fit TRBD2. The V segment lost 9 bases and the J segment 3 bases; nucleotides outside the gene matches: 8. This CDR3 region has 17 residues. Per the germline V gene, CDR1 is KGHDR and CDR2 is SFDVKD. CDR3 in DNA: TGTGCCACCTCCGCTAGCGGGAGGGCTGTTGGGGCCAACGTCCTGACTTTC. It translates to CATSASGRAVGANVLTF.

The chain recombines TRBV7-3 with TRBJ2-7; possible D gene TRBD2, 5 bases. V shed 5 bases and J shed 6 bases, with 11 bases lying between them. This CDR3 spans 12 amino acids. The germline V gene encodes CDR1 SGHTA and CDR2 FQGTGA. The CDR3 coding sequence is TGTGCCAGCAGCCCACTAGGAGGCGAGCAGTACTTC. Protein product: CASSPLGGEQYF.

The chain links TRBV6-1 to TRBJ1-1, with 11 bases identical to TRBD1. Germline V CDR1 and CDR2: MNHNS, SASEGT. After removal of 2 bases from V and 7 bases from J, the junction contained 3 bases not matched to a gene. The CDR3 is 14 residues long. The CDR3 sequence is CASSEPDRGLEAFF. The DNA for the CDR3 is TGTGCCAGCAGTGAACCGGACAGGGGGCTTGAAGCTTTCTTT.

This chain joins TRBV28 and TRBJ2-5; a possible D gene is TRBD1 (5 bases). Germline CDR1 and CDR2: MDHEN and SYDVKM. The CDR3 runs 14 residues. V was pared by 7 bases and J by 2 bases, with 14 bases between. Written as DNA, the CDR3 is TGTGCCAGCACCCGTGGGGCACCTCAAGAGACCCAGTACTTC. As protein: CASTRGAPQETQYF.

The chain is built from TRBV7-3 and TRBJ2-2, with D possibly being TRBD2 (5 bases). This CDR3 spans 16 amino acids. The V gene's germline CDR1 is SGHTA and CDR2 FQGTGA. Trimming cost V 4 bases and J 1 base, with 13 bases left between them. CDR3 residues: CASSYTAERNTGELFF. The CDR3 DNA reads TGTGCCAGCAGCTACACAGCGGAGAGGAACACCGGGGAGCTGTTTTTT. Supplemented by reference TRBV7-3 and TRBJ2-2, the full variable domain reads GAGVSQTPSNKVTEKGKYVELRCDPISGHTALYWYRQSLGQGPEFLIYFQGTGAADDSGLPNDRFFAVRPEGSVSTLKIQRTERGDSAVYLCASSYTAERNTGELFFGEGSRLTVL.

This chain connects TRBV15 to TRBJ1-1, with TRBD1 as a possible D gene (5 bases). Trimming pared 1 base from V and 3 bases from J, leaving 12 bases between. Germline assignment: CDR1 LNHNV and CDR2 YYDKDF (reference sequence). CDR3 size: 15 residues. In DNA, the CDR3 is TGTGCCACCAGCAGAGTAGTGGGGGGGTACACTGAAGCTTTCTTT. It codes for CATSRVVGGYTEAFF.

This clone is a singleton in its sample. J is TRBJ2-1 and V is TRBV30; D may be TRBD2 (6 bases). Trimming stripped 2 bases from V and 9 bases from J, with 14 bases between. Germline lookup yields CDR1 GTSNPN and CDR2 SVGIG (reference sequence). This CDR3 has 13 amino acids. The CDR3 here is CAWSQGGPTEQFF. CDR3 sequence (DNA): TGTGCCTGGAGTCAAGGAGGGCCGACTGAGCAGTTCTTC.